This T cell receptor beta chain was recovered during a study of CD8 T cells in ankylosing spondylitis. Study findings and constraints: What appeared characteristic of ankylosing spondylitis blood was a TCR beta motif of eight or nine highly homologous variants. The authors reported significant enrichment of disease-linked clones in matched ankylosing spondylitis synovial fluid.

It was by quantitative 5'-RACE with molecular barcodes that TCR beta libraries were made. TCRdb reprocessed the 5' RACE reads via MiXCR and lists one record per CDR3 protein. The sample yields 100,000 to 150,000 distinct CDR3 sequences, roughly 18% seen once. This clonotype has only a few counts. Its antigen remains unidentified. The germline V and J ends were trimmed by 6 bases and 0 bases, with 14 bases remaining between them. The CDR3 contains 15 residues. This chain links TRBV12-3 or TRBV12-4 with TRBJ2-5; D is possibly TRBD1 (6 bases). This TCR was sampled from a male donor with ankylosing spondylitis. Specimen: blood, either unsorted or a sorted T cell fraction (not recorded which). The CDR3: CASSWEQGYQETQYF. The CDR3, as DNA: TGTGCCAGCAGCTGGGAGCAGGGGTACCAAGAGACCCAGTACTTC.